These 27 T cell receptor beta chains share one sample of origin, sequenced in a study of PD-L1 blockade in urothelial cancer. Clones were read by immunoSEQ multiplex PCR, and TCRdb kept only the in-frame ones, dropping some. This table has tens of thousands of clones, around 88% appearing once. Described time point: pretreatment peripheral blood. Sequences were derived from PBMCs, sampled around atezolizumab (anti-PD-L1) treatment. Source of these receptors: an older woman with urothelial cancer.

The chain joins TRBV5-1 to TRBJ2-5; D is uncertain. The germline CDR1 and CDR2 sequences are SGHRS and YFSETQ. The CDR3 totals 13 residues. V was pared by 1 base and J by 5 bases, with 9 bases between. The DNA of the CDR3 is TGCGCCAGCAGCTTGAATCTTCTGGAGACCCAGTACTTC. It is translated as CASSLNLLETQYF.

The rearrangement joins TRBV4-3 to TRBJ2-7; 7 bases align to TRBD2. Per germline, CDR1 LGHNA and CDR2 YSLEER. This CDR3 is 15 amino acids long. J gave up 2 bases and V 4 bases, and 8 bases lay outside the gene matches. The CDR3 sequence is CASSPGASGPYEQYF. In nucleotides, the CDR3 is TGCGCCAGCAGCCCCGGAGCTAGCGGTCCCTACGAGCAGTACTTC.

The chain employs TRBV18 and TRBJ2-2, with 14 bases lining up with TRBD2. The CDR3 totals 16 residues. V lost 4 bases and J lost 6; bases outside the gene matches: 4. CDR1 and CDR2 from the germline V gene are KGHSH and LQKENI. The CDR3 nucleotides are TGTGCCAGCTCACGGACTAGCGGGAGGTCGGCCGGGGAGCTGTTTTTT. This sequence encodes CASSRTSGRSAGELFF.

The chain is built from TRBV28 and TRBJ2-3; 10 nucleotides agree with TRBD1. This CDR3 has 18 residues. Trimming took 3 bases from V and 8 from J; bases not matched to a gene: 17. The germline V gene has CDR1 MDHEN and CDR2 SYDVKM. CDR3 sequence reads: CASSFPKAGDRGAGTQYF. The CDR3 DNA reads as TGTGCCAGCAGTTTTCCGAAAGCCGGGGACAGGGGAGCTGGTACGCAGTATTTT.

There are a few counts of this clone. V gene TRBV4-3 combines with J gene TRBJ2-1; perhaps TRBD2 as D (7 bases). Germline-derived CDR1 and CDR2 are LGHNA and YSLEER. This CDR3 spans 15 amino acids. V gave up 0 bases and J gave up 3 bases, with 9 bases separating them. The CDR3 sequence is CASSQERGGYNEQFF. Written as DNA, the CDR3 is TGCGCCAGCAGCCAAGAGAGGGGGGGCTACAATGAGCAGTTCTTC.

V gene TRBV7-9 combines with J gene TRBJ2-4, with TRBD2 identical over 9 bases. Per the germline V gene, CDR1 is SEHNR and CDR2 is FQNEAQ (reference sequence). V was pared by 5 bases and J by 1 base, with 9 bases of the junction left unmatched. CDR3 size: 17 residues. The CDR3 DNA follows: TGTGCCAGCAGCCCTTCTCTGGCGGGAGGGGCCAAAAACATTCAGTACTTC. It encodes CASSPSLAGGAKNIQYF.

The rearrangement links TRBV5-1 to TRBJ2-5; weak D call: TRBD2 (6 bases). The CDR3 has 13 amino acids. The ends were cut back, 4 bases at V and 2 bases at J, with 9 bases in the middle. Germline V CDR1 and CDR2: SGHRS, YFSETQ. The CDR3: CASSQTRQETQYF. DNA for the CDR3: TGCGCCAGCAGCCAGACTAGGCAAGAGACCCAGTACTTC.

The rearrangement joins TRBV2 to TRBJ2-7, with D maybe TRBD1 (5 bases). V lost 2 bases, J lost 1 base, and 9 bases lay in between. CDR1 is SNHLY, CDR2 FYNNEI, per germline. CDR3 length: 14 residues. The CDR3 spells CASSENRISYEQYF. CDR3 coding DNA: TGTGCCAGCAGTGAAAACAGGATTTCCTACGAGCAGTACTTC.

The chain recombines TRBV18 with TRBJ2-3, with no clear D. The CDR3 is 13 amino acids. Trimming shortened V by 8 bases and J by 0 bases, and 9 bases separated the two germline ends. From germline, CDR1 is KGHSH and CDR2 LQKENI. CDR3 amino acids: CASAITSTDTQYF. CDR3 nucleotide sequence: TGTGCCAGCGCCATTACTAGCACAGATACGCAGTATTTT.

The gene calls are TRBV4-1 and TRBJ1-1; 7 bases match TRBD1. The CDR3 spans 15 residues. The V gene's germline CDR1 is MGHRA and CDR2 YSYEKL. V was clipped by 4 bases and J by 4 bases; unmatched bases: 9. CDR3 region: CASSRGETGFTEAFF. The CDR3 region has the DNA TGCGCCAGCAGCCGCGGAGAGACAGGGTTCACTGAAGCTTTCTTT.

This clone showed up just a few times. The rearrangement joins TRBV4-3 to TRBJ2-4; no clear D. This CDR3 has 12 amino acids. Germline CDR1 and CDR2: LGHNA and YSLEER. V gave up 9 bases and J gave up 5 bases, with 11 bases separating them. The CDR3 coding sequence is TGCGCCAGTTCTTCCCTCGAAAACATTCAGTACTTC. Its protein product is CASSSLENIQYF.

The chain has TRBV6-5 and TRBJ2-7, with D perhaps TRBD1 (5 bases). Trimming removed 7 bases from V and 5 bases from J, with 18 bases in between. The CDR3 totals 14 residues. In germline, CDR1 is MNHEY, CDR2 SVGAGI. In DNA, the CDR3 is TGTGCCAGCACCCTATACCAGGGTGGGAACGAGCAGTACTTC. Amino acid sequence: CASTLYQGGNEQYF.

CDR3 region: CASSFQGVEDYEQYF. For the CDR3, the DNA is TGTGCCAGCAGCTTTCAGGGCGTCGAAGACTACGAGCAGTACTTC. The rearrangement links TRBV7-2 to TRBJ2-7; tentatively, D is TRBD1 (5 bases). There are 15 residues in the CDR3. V lost 3 bases to trimming and J lost 3 bases, with 15 bases between them. Looked up from germline, CDR1 is SGHTA and CDR2 is FQGNSA.

This clone was picked up one time. The chain links TRBV29-1 to TRBJ2-1; 8 nucleotides align to TRBD2. The CDR3 covers 15 residues. Germline-derived CDR1 and CDR2 are SQVTM and ANQGSEA. V was clipped by 2 bases and J by 4 bases; unmatched bases: 7. CDR3 DNA: TGCAGCGTTGAACTAGCGGGCTTACCTTACAATGAGCAGTTCTTC. Translation: CSVELAGLPYNEQFF.

CDR3 sequence: CASSIAPPGLASYNEQFF. DNA of the CDR3: TGTGCCAGTAGTATAGCCCCCCCGGGACTAGCCTCCTACAATGAGCAGTTCTTC. This chain links TRBV19 with TRBJ2-1; TRBD2 aligns across 9 bases. The CDR3 is 18 amino acids. The V and J ends lost 1 base and 0 bases, in that order; junction bases with no gene match: 7. Germline CDR1 is LNHDA and CDR2 is SQIVND (reference sequence).

This chain connects TRBV10-3 to TRBJ1-4; possibly TRBD1 for D (6 bases). The CDR3 extends over 15 amino acids. Trimming left V 5 bases short and J 5 bases short, with 15 bases between. Germline V gene data show CDR1 as ENHRY and CDR2 as SYGVKD. CDR3 loop: CAISPEGGENEKLFF. CDR3 coding DNA: TGTGCCATCAGTCCAGAAGGGGGAGAGAATGAAAAACTGTTTTTT.

This chain uses TRBV5-1 with TRBJ2-1; 8 bases align to TRBD1. The trim removed 2 bases at V and 3 bases at J, leaving 19 bases unmatched. The CDR3 extends over 20 amino acids. Per germline, CDR1 SGHRS and CDR2 YFSETQ. The CDR3 DNA follows: TGCGCCAGCAGCTTTTGGGGTGGGCAGGGGGCCGTGGTGCGCTACAATGAGCAGTTCTTC. It codes for CASSFWGGQGAVVRYNEQFF.

The rearrangement joins TRBV7-9 to TRBJ2-5, with D unclear. The CDR3 sequence is 13 residues long. Trimming shortened V by 0 bases and J by 5 bases, and 7 bases separated the two germline ends. CDR1 is SEHNR and CDR2 is FQNEAQ in the germline V gene (reference sequence). The CDR3 sequence is CASSLAPRETQYF. The CDR3 bases are TGTGCCAGCAGCTTAGCGCCCCGGGAGACCCAGTACTTC.

The chain is built from TRBV19 and TRBJ1-1; the match to TRBD1 covers 7 bases. Germline V gene lookup returns CDR1 LNHDA and CDR2 SQIVND (reference sequence). This CDR3 has 13 residues. V lost 7 bases to trimming and J lost 4 bases; unmatched junction nucleotides: 6. The CDR3 DNA reads as TGTGCCAGTACCCCAGGGGGTCGCACTGAAGCTTTCTTT. Amino acids: CASTPGGRTEAFF.

This chain links TRBV11-2 with TRBJ2-7; the match to TRBD2 covers 13 bases. Germline CDR1 reads SGHAT; CDR2 reads FQNNGV. This CDR3 spans 15 amino acids. The junction had 2 bases not matched to a gene; V was cut back by 1 base and J by 5 bases. The CDR3 DNA follows: TGTGCCAGCAGCTTAGTAGGACTAGCGGGAGACGAGCAGTACTTC. Protein product: CASSLVGLAGDEQYF.

The J gene is TRBJ2-7, the V gene TRBV11-2; D gene ambiguous. The ends were cut back, 4 bases at V and 3 bases at J, with 10 bases in the middle. In germline, CDR1 is SGHAT, CDR2 FQNNGV. This CDR3 is 13 amino acids long. The CDR3 loop is CASSSPSHYEQYF. The CDR3 region has the DNA TGTGCCAGCAGCTCACCCAGTCACTACGAGCAGTACTTC.

The rearrangement joins TRBV5-1 to TRBJ1-3; TRBD1 matches at 8 bases. Trimming removed 3 bases from V and 1 base from J; junction bases left unmatched: 3. The CDR3 has 15 residues. CDR1 is SGHRS, CDR2 YFSETQ, per germline. DNA of the CDR3: TGCGCCAGCAGCTCCAGGACAGGGTCTGGAAACACCATATATTTT. Protein product: CASSSRTGSGNTIYF.

The rearrangement joins TRBV14 to TRBJ1-2; D gene unclear. The CDR3 runs 13 residues. The V gene lost 4 bases and the J gene lost 7 bases, with 13 bases spanning the gap. Germline values: CDR1 SGHDN, CDR2 FVKESK. The DNA for the CDR3 is TGTGCCAGCAGCCGTACCCGACTTGGTGGCTACACCTTC. Its protein product is CASSRTRLGGYTF.

V and J are TRBV19 and TRBJ2-6; D is ambiguous. This CDR3 has 15 residues. The germline V and J ends were trimmed by 2 bases and 2 bases, with 7 bases remaining between them. Germline lookup yields CDR1 LNHDA and CDR2 SQIVND (reference sequence). The CDR3 loop is CASSIWAPGANVLTF. The CDR3 DNA is TGTGCCAGTAGTATATGGGCTCCTGGGGCCAACGTCCTGACTTTC.

The V call is TRBV18, the J call TRBJ1-1, with 9 bases matching TRBD1. This CDR3 spans 13 amino acids. Germline V gives CDR1 KGHSH, CDR2 LQKENI. V lost 3 bases, J lost 8 bases, and 4 bases stayed unmatched. CDR3 in DNA: TGTGCCAGCTCACCTTCGGACAGGGGAGAAGCTTTCTTT. It specifies CASSPSDRGEAFF.

The CDR3 sequence: CASSLTKSRRGYTF. Here the CDR3 DNA reads TGTGCCAGCAGCTTGACGAAGAGTCGGAGGGGCTACACCTTC. This sequence joins TRBV7-2 and TRBJ1-2; the D is unclear. This CDR3 is built from 14 residues. Trimming shortened V by 3 bases and J by 8 bases, and 16 bases separated the two germline ends. Germline assignment: CDR1 SGHTA and CDR2 FQGNSA.

The CDR3 DNA is TGCGCCAGCAGCTTGGAGGGCGGGAGATCAGATACGCAGTATTTT. It specifies CASSLEGGRSDTQYF. The V and J genes are TRBV5-1 and TRBJ2-3; 7 nucleotides agree with TRBD2. Germline CDR1 and CDR2: SGHRS and YFSETQ. This CDR3 contains 15 residues. With V trimmed by 0 bases and J by 4 bases, 5 bases remained unmatched.